This TCR beta chain was sequenced in a study of cytomegalovirus exposure and HLA in healthy donors. Primers included in the PCR were 60 Vbeta and 13 Jbeta primers. Sequencing was performed with immunoSEQ multiplex PCR; in TCRdb, only in-frame clones are kept and a portion is missing. This repertoire includes around 140,000 clones. Germline assignment: CDR1 SGHNT and CDR2 YYREEE (reference sequence). Trimming took 0 bases from V and 0 from J; bases not matched to a gene: 2. CDR3 length equals 16 residues. The sequencing input was PBMCs. This TCR came from a male donor in good health and CMV-seronegative. The chain carries TRBV5-4 and TRBJ2-5; TRBD2 matches at 10 bases. The DNA of the CDR3 is TGTGCCAGCAGCTTGGAAGCGGGGGGGTACCAAGAGACCCAGTACTTC. Its translation: CASSLEAGGYQETQYF.